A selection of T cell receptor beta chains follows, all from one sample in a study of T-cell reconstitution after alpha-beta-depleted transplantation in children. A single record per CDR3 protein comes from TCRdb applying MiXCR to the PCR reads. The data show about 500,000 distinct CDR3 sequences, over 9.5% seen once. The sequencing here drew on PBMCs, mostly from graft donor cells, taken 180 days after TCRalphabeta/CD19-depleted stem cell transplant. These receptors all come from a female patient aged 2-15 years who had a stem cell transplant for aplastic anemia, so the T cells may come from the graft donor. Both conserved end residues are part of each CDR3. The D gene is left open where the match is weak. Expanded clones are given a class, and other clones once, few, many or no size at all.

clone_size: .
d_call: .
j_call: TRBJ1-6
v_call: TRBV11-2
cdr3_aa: CASSGINSPLHF
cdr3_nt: TGTGCCAGCAGCGGAATTAATTCACCCCTCCACTTT

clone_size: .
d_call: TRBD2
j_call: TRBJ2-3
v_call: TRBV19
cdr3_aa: CASSDGREYENTQYF
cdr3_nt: TGTGCCAGTAGTGACGGGAGGGAGTATGAAAATACGCAGTATTTT

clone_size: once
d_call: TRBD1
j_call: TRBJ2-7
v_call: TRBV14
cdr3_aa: CASSQGQGLNFKERYF
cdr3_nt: TGTGCCAGCAGCCAGGGACAGGGACTCAATTTTAAGGAGCGGTACTTC

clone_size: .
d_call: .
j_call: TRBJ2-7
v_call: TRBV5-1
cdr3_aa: CASKVGDVAYEQYF
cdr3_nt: TGCGCCAGCAAGGTAGGGGACGTAGCCTACGAGCAGTACTTC

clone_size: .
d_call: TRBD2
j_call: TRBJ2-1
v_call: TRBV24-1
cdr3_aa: CATSDPQGSGRPHNEQFF
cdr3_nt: TGTGCCACCAGTGACCCACAGGGTAGCGGGAGGCCCCACAATGAGCAGTTCTTC

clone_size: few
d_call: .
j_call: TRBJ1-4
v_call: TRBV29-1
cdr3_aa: CSVDTIGGGEKLFF
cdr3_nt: TGCAGCGTTGACACAATCGGAGGCGGTGAAAAACTGTTTTTT

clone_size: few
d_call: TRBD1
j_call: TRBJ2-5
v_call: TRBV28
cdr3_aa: CASSLGTGTSETQYF
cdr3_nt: TGTGCCAGCAGTTTAGGGACAGGGACCAGTGAGACCCAGTACTTC

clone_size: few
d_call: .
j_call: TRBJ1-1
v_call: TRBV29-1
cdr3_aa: CSVHVGGTNTEAFF
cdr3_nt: TGCAGCGTCCACGTCGGTGGGACAAACACTGAAGCTTTCTTT

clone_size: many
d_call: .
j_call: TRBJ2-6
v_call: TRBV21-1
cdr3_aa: CASSKGGTATGANVLTF
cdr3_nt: TGTGCCAGCAGCAAAGGAGGGACAGCGACGGGGGCCAACGTCCTGACTTTC

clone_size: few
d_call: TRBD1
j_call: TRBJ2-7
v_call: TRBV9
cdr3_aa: CASSVAGTGTYEQYF
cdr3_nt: TGTGCCAGCAGCGTAGCAGGGACAGGTACCTACGAGCAGTACTTC

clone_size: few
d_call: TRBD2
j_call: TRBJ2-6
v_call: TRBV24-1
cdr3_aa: CATSDLSGTGANVLTF
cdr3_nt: TGTGCCACCAGTGACCTTAGCGGGACCGGGGCCAACGTCCTGACTTTC